Below are 30 T cell receptor beta chains sequenced from a single sample in a study of blood T cell repertoires in COVID-19. Sequencing used immunoSEQ multiplex PCR; TCRdb keeps in-frame clones, though not all of them. The sample records roughly 200,000 clones, 60% to 85% being singletons. The source material was peripheral blood. These receptors all come from a woman aged 45 to 65 with active or convalescent COVID-19.

This clone appeared many times. The chain employs TRBV3-1 (or the pseudogene TRBV3-2) and TRBJ2-1; 10 nucleotides agree with TRBD2. V lost 0 bases, J lost 0 bases, and 11 bases stayed unmatched. The CDR3 is 20 amino acids. From germline, CDR1 is LGHDT and CDR2 YNNKEL (reference sequence). In DNA form, the CDR3 reads TGTGCCAGCAGCCAAGATAAGCGGGAGGGCCCTATTCTCTCCTACAATGAGCAGTTCTTC. It translates to CASSQDKREGPILSYNEQFF.

The chain carries TRBV2 and TRBJ1-5; 9 bases line up with TRBD1. V lost 8 bases to trimming and J lost 4 bases; unmatched junction nucleotides: 12. The CDR3 spans 16 residues. Germline CDR1 is SNHLY and CDR2 is FYNNEI. The CDR3 bases are TGTGCCAGCCGTGGCAACCGGGACAGGGAGAATCAGCCCCAGCATTTT. Its protein product is CASRGNRDRENQPQHF.

The chain combines TRBV6-5 with TRBJ2-1; 12 bases are shared with TRBD2. The V gene's germline CDR1 is MNHEY and CDR2 SVGAGI. Losses at the gene ends were 2 bases for V and 4 bases for J; bases not matched to a gene: 3. CDR3 length: 16 amino acids. The CDR3 loop is CASSYTGLAGYNEQFF. The CDR3 region has the DNA TGTGCCAGCAGTTACACCGGACTAGCGGGGTACAATGAGCAGTTCTTC.

J is TRBJ2-7 and V is TRBV7-2; 7 nucleotides agree with TRBD2. This CDR3 spans 17 amino acids. In germline, CDR1 is SGHTA, CDR2 FQGNSA. V was clipped by 4 bases and J by 3 bases; unmatched bases: 15. CDR3 amino acids: CASSSGLTGESVYEQYF. CDR3 nucleotides: TGTGCCAGCAGCTCGGGACTAACGGGAGAGAGCGTCTACGAGCAGTACTTC.

This clone was found a few times. The V and J genes are TRBV19 and TRBJ2-7; D perhaps matches TRBD2 (5 bases). V was shortened by 5 bases and J by 4 bases, with 12 bases between the two germline ends. This CDR3 comprises 13 residues. Germline CDR1 LNHDA, CDR2 SQIVND (reference sequence). CDR3 sequence (DNA): TGTGCCAGTAGTCCGGGGTCCGGGTACGAGCAGTACTTC. This encodes CASSPGSGYEQYF.

V and J are TRBV5-1 and TRBJ2-5; D unresolved. The germline V and J ends were trimmed by 2 bases and 2 bases, with 4 bases remaining between them. CDR1 is SGHRS, CDR2 YFSETQ, per germline. The CDR3 spans 12 residues. DNA for the CDR3: TGCGCCAGCAGCTTATCTCAAGAGACCCAGTACTTC. It codes for CASSLSQETQYF.

The CDR3 DNA follows: TGTGCCAGCAGCCGTCCGGGACTACAGAACACCGGGGAGCTGTTTTTT. Translated, it gives CASSRPGLQNTGELFF. V usage is TRBV7-3 and J usage is TRBJ2-2, with 7 bases aligning to TRBD2. Germline CDR1 is SGHTA and CDR2 is FQGTGA. CDR3 length: 16 residues. Losses at the gene ends were 5 bases for V and 1 base for J; bases not matched to a gene: 7. Supplemented by reference TRBV7-3 and TRBJ2-2, the full variable domain reads GAGVSQTPSNKVTEKGKYVELRCDPISGHTALYWYRQSLGQGPEFLIYFQGTGAADDSGLPNDRFFAVRPEGSVSTLKIQRTERGDSAVYLCASSRPGLQNTGELFFGEGSRLTVL.

The CDR3 sequence is CASSDRTGGASVSGNTIYF. The CDR3 region has the DNA TGTGCCAGCAGCGACCGGACAGGGGGCGCATCTGTCTCTGGAAACACCATATATTTT. The chain couples TRBV9 to TRBJ1-3, with TRBD1 matching over 11 bases. Trimming removed 3 bases from V and 0 bases from J; junction bases left unmatched: 11. Germline-derived CDR1 and CDR2 are SGDLS and YYNGEE. The CDR3 contains 19 residues.

The J gene is TRBJ2-1, the V gene TRBV12-3 or TRBV12-4, with unresolved D. This CDR3 comprises 12 residues. Trimming removed 6 bases from V and 5 bases from J, with 8 bases in between. CDR3 sequence reads: CASRSTDNEQFF. CDR3 nucleotides: TGTGCCAGCAGATCAACAGACAATGAGCAGTTCTTC.

This chain connects TRBV27 to TRBJ2-3; no clear D gene. The CDR3 covers 12 residues. In germline, CDR1 is MNHEY, CDR2 SMNVEV (reference sequence). Trimming left V 5 bases short and J 0 bases short, with 3 bases between. CDR3 DNA: TGTGCCAGCAGTCGGAGCACAGATACGCAGTATTTT. It translates to CASSRSTDTQYF.

This rearrangement joins TRBV2 to TRBJ2-7; TRBD2 aligns across 10 bases. J was trimmed by 4 bases and V by 7 bases; bases with no gene match: 7. Germline V gene sequence: CDR1 SNHLY, CDR2 FYNNEI. This CDR3 region has 14 residues. The CDR3 sequence is CASIPRTSGYEQYF. CDR3 coding DNA: TGTGCCAGCATTCCCAGGACTAGCGGTTACGAGCAGTACTTC.

V usage is TRBV28 and J usage is TRBJ2-2; perhaps TRBD2 as D (6 bases). The germline V gene encodes CDR1 MDHEN and CDR2 SYDVKM. The CDR3 covers 15 residues. Deletions cut 3 bases from V and 1 base from J, with 9 bases between. CDR3 in amino acids: CASSLGLLNTGELFF. The CDR3 DNA reads as TGTGCCAGCAGTTTGGGACTTCTGAACACCGGGGAGCTGTTTTTT.

This clone came up a few times. The V call is TRBV6-5, the J call TRBJ1-1; D is undetermined. Germline V gene lookup returns CDR1 MNHEY and CDR2 SVGAGI. Trimming took off 7 bases at V and 1 base at J, with 10 bases between the two ends. The CDR3 contains 13 residues. CDR3 nucleotides: TGTGCCAGCACGCGCGGGAGGAACACTGAAGCTTTCTTT. It translates to CASTRGRNTEAFF.

The genes are TRBV6-5 and TRBJ1-3, with D hard to call. Trimming shortened V by 8 bases and J by 0 bases, and 5 bases separated the two germline ends. CDR3 size: 12 residues. The V gene's germline CDR1 is MNHEY and CDR2 SVGAGI. CDR3 loop: CASRDSGNTIYF. The CDR3 DNA reads as TGTGCCAGCCGGGACTCTGGAAACACCATATATTTT.

The chain couples TRBV28 to TRBJ1-6; the match to TRBD1 covers 8 bases. V lost 10 bases and J lost 8; bases outside the gene matches: 10. Germline V gene sequence: CDR1 MDHEN, CDR2 SYDVKM. This CDR3 is built from 14 residues. The CDR3 here is CAITSGTGYSPLHF. CDR3 DNA: TGTGCCATCACCTCCGGGACAGGATATTCACCCCTCCACTTT.

The chain employs TRBV7-2 and TRBJ1-1; the match to TRBD1 covers 7 bases. From germline, CDR1 is SGHTA and CDR2 FQGNSA. V was pared by 3 bases and J by 5 bases, with 6 bases of the junction left unmatched. The CDR3 consists of 14 residues. This CDR3 reads CASSFNSGGTEAFF. The CDR3 DNA sequence: TGTGCCAGCAGCTTCAACTCAGGGGGAACTGAAGCTTTCTTT.

V is TRBV5-1 and J is TRBJ1-6; 8 nucleotides match TRBD1. The CDR3 contains 15 residues. Per germline, CDR1 SGHRS and CDR2 YFSETQ. J was trimmed by 7 bases and V by 4 bases; bases with no gene match: 7. The CDR3 region is CASSNRQGNNSPLHF. The CDR3 DNA follows: TGCGCCAGCAGCAACAGACAGGGGAACAATTCACCCCTCCACTTT.

A few counts support this clone. This rearrangement joins TRBV12-3 or TRBV12-4 to TRBJ2-1, with D tentatively TRBD1 (6 bases). V was trimmed by 6 bases and J by 9 bases, leaving 15 bases between them. CDR3 size: 13 residues. CDR3 loop: CASRHREEGEQFF. In DNA form, the CDR3 reads TGTGCCAGCAGGCACAGGGAAGAAGGTGAGCAGTTCTTC.

The chain is built from TRBV2 and TRBJ2-3, with D unresolved. The V and J ends lost 7 bases and 2 bases respectively, with 13 bases between them. The CDR3 consists of 14 residues. The germline gives CDR1 SNHLY, CDR2 FYNNEI. For the CDR3, the DNA is TGTGCCAGCACCTTGACTCGATCCACAGATACGCAGTATTTT. This translates into CASTLTRSTDTQYF. Full variable domain (remainder filled in from reference TRBV2 and TRBJ2-3): EPEVTQTPSHQVTQMGQEVILRCVPISNHLYFYWYRQILGQKVEFLVSFYNNEISEKSEIFDDQFSVERPDGSNFTLKIRSTKLEDSAMYFCASTLTRSTDTQYFGPGTRLTVL.

The chain recombines TRBV15 with TRBJ1-4, with D maybe TRBD1 (5 bases). Trimming cost V 8 bases and J 9 bases, with 22 bases left between them. This CDR3 spans 15 amino acids. Germline CDR1 LNHNV, CDR2 YYDKDF (reference sequence). In nucleotides, the CDR3 is TGTGCCACCTCTCCACGTGCGGGGGAATTGAAAAAACTGTTTTTT. It codes for CATSPRAGELKKLFF.

The chain joins TRBV24-1 to TRBJ2-7; weak D call: TRBD1 (7 bases). The germline V gene encodes CDR1 KGHDR and CDR2 SFDVKD. The CDR3 has 15 residues. V was trimmed by 4 bases and J by 5 bases, leaving 17 bases between them. DNA for the CDR3: TGTGCCACCAGTGACCCGAGCAGGGGGGTGGACGAGCAGTACTTC. This sequence encodes CATSDPSRGVDEQYF.

This clone was seen a handful of times. The CDR3 spells CSVEDRRASTEAFF. The CDR3 coding sequence is TGCAGCGTTGAAGATCGGCGGGCGAGCACTGAAGCTTTCTTT. The chain joins TRBV29-1 to TRBJ1-1; unclear D gene. The CDR3 has 14 amino acids. Trimming removed 0 bases from V and 4 bases from J, with 12 bases in between. Germline lookup yields CDR1 SQVTM and CDR2 ANQGSEA.

V is TRBV6-2 or TRBV6-3 and J is TRBJ1-5; 8 nucleotides agree with TRBD1. The V and J ends lost 2 bases and 3 bases, in that order; junction bases with no gene match: 9. This CDR3 spans 17 amino acids. Germline V gives CDR1 MNHEY, CDR2 SVGEGT. CDR3 DNA sequence: TGTGCCAGCAGTTACACGCGACAGGGGCTCCTCAATCAGCCCCAGCATTTT. This codes for CASSYTRQGLLNQPQHF.

The chain carries TRBV11-2 and TRBJ2-3; 7 positions agree with TRBD2. The CDR3 loop spans 13 amino acids. CDR1 SGHAT and CDR2 FQNNGV come from the germline V gene. Germline trimming cut 3 bases from V and 7 bases from J; bases unmatched to any gene: 4. Here the CDR3 DNA reads TGTGCCAGCAGCTTCGGACTAGACAATACGCAGTATTTT. Its translation: CASSFGLDNTQYF.

The CDR3 loop is CASSLAGGRSTGELFF. The CDR3 DNA sequence: TGTGCCAGCAGCTTAGCGGGGGGGCGTAGCACCGGGGAGCTGTTTTTT. The chain couples TRBV7-3 to TRBJ2-2; TRBD2 matches 9 bases. The J segment lost 4 bases and the V segment lost 2 bases, leaving 5 bases of the junction unmatched. This CDR3 spans 16 amino acids. Germline V gene lookup returns CDR1 SGHTA and CDR2 FQGTGA.

The genes are TRBV4-2 and TRBJ1-2; no definite D call. V was shortened by 3 bases and J by 4 bases, with 12 bases between the two germline ends. The CDR3 extends over 14 amino acids. Per germline, CDR1 LGHNA and CDR2 YNFKEQ. CDR3 amino acids: CASSHTTDTYGYTF. The DNA for the CDR3 is TGTGCCAGCAGCCACACAACAGATACCTATGGCTACACCTTC.

CDR3 residues: CASSLNRGASGANVLTF. The CDR3 DNA reads as TGTGCCAGCAGCTTAAACAGGGGAGCCTCTGGGGCCAACGTCCTGACTTTC. The chain is built from TRBV5-4 and TRBJ2-6, with 7 positions matching TRBD1. Germline loops: CDR1 SGHNT, CDR2 YYREEE (reference sequence). CDR3 size: 17 residues. Losses at the gene ends were 2 bases for V and 0 bases for J; bases not matched to a gene: 5.

CDR3 loop: CASSSYRAGELFF. The CDR3 bases are TGTGCCAGCAGTTCCTACAGGGCCGGGGAGCTGTTTTTT. The gene calls are TRBV12-3 or TRBV12-4 and TRBJ2-2, with D perhaps matching TRBD1 (6 bases). Trimming stripped 4 bases from V and 6 bases from J, with 9 bases between. The CDR3 is 13 residues long.

V gene TRBV7-2 combines with J gene TRBJ2-7; 9 bases agree with TRBD1. Germline CDR1 reads SGHTA; CDR2 reads FQGNSA. This CDR3 is 15 amino acids long. V lost 3 bases and J lost 1; bases outside the gene matches: 4. The CDR3 DNA is TGTGCCAGCAGCTTCACCGGGACAGGGTCCTACGAGCAGTACTTC. Residues: CASSFTGTGSYEQYF.

This chain uses TRBV28 with TRBJ2-7; 8 bases match TRBD1. This CDR3 is 13 amino acids long. V shed 10 bases and J 3 bases; nucleotides not matched to a gene: 8. Per germline, CDR1 MDHEN and CDR2 SYDVKM. The CDR3 region has the DNA TGTGCCACCGTGGACAGGGCAGACTACGAGCAGTACTTC. As protein: CATVDRADYEQYF.